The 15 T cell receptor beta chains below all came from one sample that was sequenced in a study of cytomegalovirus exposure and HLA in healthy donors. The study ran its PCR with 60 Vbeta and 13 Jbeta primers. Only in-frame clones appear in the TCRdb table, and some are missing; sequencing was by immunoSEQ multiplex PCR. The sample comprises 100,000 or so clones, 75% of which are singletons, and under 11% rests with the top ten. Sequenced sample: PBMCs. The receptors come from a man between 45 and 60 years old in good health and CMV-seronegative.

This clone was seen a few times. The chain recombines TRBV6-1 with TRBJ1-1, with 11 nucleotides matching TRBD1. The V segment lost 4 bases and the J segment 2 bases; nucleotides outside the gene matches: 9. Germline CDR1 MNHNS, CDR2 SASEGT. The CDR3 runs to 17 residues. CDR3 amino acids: CASSGGQGVRKNTEAFF. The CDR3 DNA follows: TGTGCCAGCAGTGGGGGACAGGGGGTAAGAAAAAACACTGAAGCTTTCTTT.

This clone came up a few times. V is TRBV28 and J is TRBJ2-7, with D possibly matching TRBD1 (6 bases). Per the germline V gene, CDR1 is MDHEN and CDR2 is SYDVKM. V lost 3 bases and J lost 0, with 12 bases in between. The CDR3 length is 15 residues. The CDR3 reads CASSFSRGVSYEQYF. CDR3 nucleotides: TGTGCCAGCAGTTTTTCCAGGGGTGTCTCCTACGAGCAGTACTTC.

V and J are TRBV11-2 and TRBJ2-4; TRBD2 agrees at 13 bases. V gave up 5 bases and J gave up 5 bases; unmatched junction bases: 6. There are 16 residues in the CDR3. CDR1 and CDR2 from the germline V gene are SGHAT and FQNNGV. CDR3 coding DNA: TGTGCCAGCAGCATTACTAGCGGGGGGGCCGAAAACATTCAGTACTTC. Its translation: CASSITSGGAENIQYF.

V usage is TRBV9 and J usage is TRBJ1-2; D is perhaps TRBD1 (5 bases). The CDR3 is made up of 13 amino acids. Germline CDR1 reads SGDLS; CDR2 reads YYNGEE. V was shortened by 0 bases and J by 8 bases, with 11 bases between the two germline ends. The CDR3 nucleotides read TGTGCCAGCAGCGTAGATCCGGAGGGGGGCTACACCTTC. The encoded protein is CASSVDPEGGYTF.

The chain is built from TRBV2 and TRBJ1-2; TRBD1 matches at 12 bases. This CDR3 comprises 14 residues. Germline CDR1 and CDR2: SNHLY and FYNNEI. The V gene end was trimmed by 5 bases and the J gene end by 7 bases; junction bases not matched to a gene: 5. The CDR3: CASSSGTGGFGYTF. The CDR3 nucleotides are TGTGCCAGCAGTTCCGGGACAGGGGGCTTTGGCTACACCTTC.

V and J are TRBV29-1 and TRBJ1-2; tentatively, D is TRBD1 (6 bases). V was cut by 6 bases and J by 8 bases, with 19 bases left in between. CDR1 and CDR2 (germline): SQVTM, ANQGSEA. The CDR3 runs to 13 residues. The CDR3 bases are TGCAGCGTAGTATCTGGGGGCCTGGAAGGCTACACCTTC. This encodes CSVVSGGLEGYTF.

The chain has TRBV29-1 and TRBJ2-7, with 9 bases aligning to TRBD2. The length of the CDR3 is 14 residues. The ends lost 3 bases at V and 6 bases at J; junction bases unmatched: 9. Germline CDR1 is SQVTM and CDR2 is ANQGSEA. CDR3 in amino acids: CSVEREGPKGEQYF. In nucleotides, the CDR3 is TGCAGCGTTGAGCGGGAGGGCCCTAAAGGCGAGCAGTACTTC.

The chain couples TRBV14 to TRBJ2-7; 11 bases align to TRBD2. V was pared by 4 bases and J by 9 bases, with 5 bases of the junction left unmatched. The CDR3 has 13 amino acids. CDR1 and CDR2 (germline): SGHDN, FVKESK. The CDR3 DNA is TGTGCCAGCAGCCCGGGACTAGCGGTCCCGCAGTACTTC. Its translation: CASSPGLAVPQYF.

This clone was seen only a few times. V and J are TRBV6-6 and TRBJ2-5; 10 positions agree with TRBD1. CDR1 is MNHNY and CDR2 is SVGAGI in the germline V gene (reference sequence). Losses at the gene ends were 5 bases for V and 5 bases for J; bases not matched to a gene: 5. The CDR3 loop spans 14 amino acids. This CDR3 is CASSGRQGAETQYF. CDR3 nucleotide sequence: TGTGCCAGCAGTGGGAGACAGGGGGCCGAGACCCAGTACTTC.

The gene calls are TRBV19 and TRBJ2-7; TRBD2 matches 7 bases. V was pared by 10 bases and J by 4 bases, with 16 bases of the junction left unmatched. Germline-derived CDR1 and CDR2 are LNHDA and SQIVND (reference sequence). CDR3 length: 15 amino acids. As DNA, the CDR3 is TGTGCCACCCAGGATGAACGCGGGGGAAGATACGAGCAGTACTTC. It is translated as CATQDERGGRYEQYF.

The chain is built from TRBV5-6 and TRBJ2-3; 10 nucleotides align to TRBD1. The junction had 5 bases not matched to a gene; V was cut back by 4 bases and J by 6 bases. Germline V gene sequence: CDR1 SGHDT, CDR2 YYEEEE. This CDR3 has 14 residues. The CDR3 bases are TGTGCCAGCAGCCGCCCGGGACAGGGGGATACGCAGTATTTT. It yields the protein CASSRPGQGDTQYF.

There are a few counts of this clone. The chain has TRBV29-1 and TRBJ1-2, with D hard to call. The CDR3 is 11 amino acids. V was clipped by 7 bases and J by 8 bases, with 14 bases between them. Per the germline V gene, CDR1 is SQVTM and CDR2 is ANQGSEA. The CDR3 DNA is TGCAGCGCTTTAACTCCCGTGGGCTACACCTTC. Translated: CSALTPVGYTF.

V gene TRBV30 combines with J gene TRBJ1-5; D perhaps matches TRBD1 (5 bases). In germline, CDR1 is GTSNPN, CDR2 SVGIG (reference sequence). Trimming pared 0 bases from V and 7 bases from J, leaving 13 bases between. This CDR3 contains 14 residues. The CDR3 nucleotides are TGTGCCTGGAGTGTAGGTCAGGGAGGACAGCCCCAGCATTTT. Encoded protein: CAWSVGQGGQPQHF.

CDR3 DNA: TGTGCCTGGGCGAAAAGGGGGGGCTACAGTGGCTACACCTTC. It translates to CAWAKRGGYSGYTF. The chain links TRBV30 to TRBJ1-2; D possibly corresponds to TRBD1 (6 bases). Looked up from germline, CDR1 is GTSNPN and CDR2 is SVGIG (reference sequence). CDR3 length equals 14 residues. The V gene lost 5 bases and the J gene lost 7 bases, with 20 bases spanning the gap.

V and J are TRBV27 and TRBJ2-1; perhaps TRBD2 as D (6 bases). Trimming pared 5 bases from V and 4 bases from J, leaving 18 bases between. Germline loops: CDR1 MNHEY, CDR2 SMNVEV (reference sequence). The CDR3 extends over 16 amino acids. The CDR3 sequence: CASSIERGRIYNEQFF. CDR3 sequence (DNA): TGTGCCAGCAGTATCGAACGGGGGAGGATTTACAATGAGCAGTTCTTC.